Shown below are 18 T cell receptor beta chains from a single sample sequenced in a study of OX40 agonist ivuxolimab in advanced cancers. The data were produced by immunoSEQ multiplex PCR, yet TCRdb's version contains in-frame clones alone and is incomplete. The sample includes around 80,000 clones, roughly 87% of them seen just once. Sequences were derived from CD4+ or CD8+ T cells sorted from blood, sampled in a trial of the OX40 agonist ivuxolimab. These receptors were obtained from an adult with an advanced solid tumor such as melanoma, head and neck, liver or kidney cancer.

The V call is TRBV29-1, the J call TRBJ1-1; no clear D gene. V dropped 6 bases and J dropped 5 bases, with 13 bases sitting between them. There are 12 residues in the CDR3. Germline V gene data show CDR1 as SQVTM and CDR2 as ANQGSEA. The DNA of the CDR3 is TGCAGCGTCGATCCCCTGCGAACTGAAGCTTTCTTT. It translates to CSVDPLRTEAFF.

This chain joins TRBV6-5 and TRBJ2-5, with D tentatively TRBD1 or TRBD2 (5 bases each). CDR1 MNHEY and CDR2 SVGAGI come from the germline V gene. This CDR3 has 13 residues. Trimming stripped 5 bases from V and 4 bases from J, with 11 bases between. CDR3 nucleotides: TGTGCCAGCAGTCTTCCAGGGAGAGAGACCCAGTACTTC. Encoded protein: CASSLPGRETQYF.

J is TRBJ1-2 and V is TRBV9; no reliable D call. Per germline, CDR1 SGDLS and CDR2 YYNGEE. V was pared by 2 bases and J by 4 bases, with 15 bases between. The CDR3 contains 15 residues. CDR3 in DNA: TGTGCCAGCAGCGTGACGGGTGAATCGGGCTATGGCTACACCTTC. Residues: CASSVTGESGYGYTF.

The J gene is TRBJ2-5, the V gene TRBV11-3; D is undetermined. Trimming stripped 6 bases from V and 0 bases from J, with 14 bases between. The CDR3 runs 15 residues. The germline gives CDR1 SGHNT, CDR2 YENEEA. CDR3 nucleotide sequence: TGTGCCAGCAGGCTCGGGCTCCAGGACCAAGAGACCCAGTACTTC. Encoded protein: CASRLGLQDQETQYF.

The rearrangement joins TRBV11-2 to TRBJ2-1, with a weak D call TRBD2 (6 bases). The CDR3 length is 15 residues. Germline lookup yields CDR1 SGHAT and CDR2 FQNNGV. V was shortened by 6 bases and J by 6 bases, with 18 bases between the two germline ends. CDR3 amino acids: CASRRPGRAGNEQFF. The DNA for the CDR3 is TGTGCCAGCAGGCGGCCGGGGAGAGCGGGCAATGAGCAGTTCTTC.

This clone was detected only a few times. The J gene is TRBJ2-3, the V gene TRBV15; tentative D call: TRBD2 (5 bases). Trimming stripped 5 bases from V and 2 bases from J, with 8 bases between. Germline V CDR1 and CDR2: LNHNV, YYDKDF (reference sequence). The CDR3 is 13 residues long. The CDR3 region is CATSPAATDTQYF. CDR3 nucleotide sequence: TGTGCCACCAGCCCAGCGGCCACAGATACGCAGTATTTT. The whole variable domain, filled in from reference TRBV15 and TRBJ2-3, reads DAMVIQNPRYQVTQFGKPVTLSCSQTLNHNVMYWYQQKSSQAPKLLFHYYDKDFNNEADTPDNFQSRRPNTSFCFLDIRSPGLGDTAMYLCATSPAATDTQYFGPGTRLTVL.

The rearrangement uses TRBV5-4 and TRBJ2-7; 11 bases agree with TRBD2. The CDR3 consists of 17 residues. Germline loops: CDR1 SGHNT, CDR2 YYREEE (reference sequence). With 4 bases clipped from V and 1 base from J, the junction kept 10 bases outside the gene matches. This chain's CDR3 is CASSQSKASGGSYEQYF. CDR3 DNA sequence: TGTGCCAGCAGCCAGAGTAAAGCTAGCGGGGGGTCCTACGAGCAGTACTTC.

This sequence joins TRBV7-9 and TRBJ2-7, with 11 bases that match TRBD1. Trimming removed 5 bases from V and 3 bases from J; junction bases left unmatched: 6. CDR3 size: 15 residues. Germline V gene sequence: CDR1 SEHNR, CDR2 FQNEAQ (reference sequence). CDR3 in DNA: TGTGCCAGCAGCGCGGGGACAGGGGGTTTCTACGAGCAGTACTTC. Residues: CASSAGTGGFYEQYF.

The chain joins TRBV4-1 to TRBJ1-5, with D uncertain. The CDR3 spans 13 residues. Trimming removed 0 bases from V and 6 bases from J, with 6 bases in between. Germline CDR1 and CDR2: MGHRA and YSYEKL. The DNA for the CDR3 is TGCGCCAGCAGCCAAGATGTACCTCAGCCCCAGCATTTT. This gives the protein CASSQDVPQPQHF.

This clone occurred a few times. The rearrangement joins TRBV10-3 to TRBJ2-1; 9 nucleotides match TRBD2. From germline, CDR1 is ENHRY and CDR2 SYGVKD. Trimming took 0 bases from V and 5 from J; bases not matched to a gene: 2. This CDR3 spans 15 amino acids. The CDR3 DNA sequence: TGTGCCATCAGTGAGTCTGTAGCGGGAGACAATGAGCAGTTCTTC. The encoded protein is CAISESVAGDNEQFF.

A remark on this clone: At the DNA level, this CDR3 is encoded by other sequences in the same sample as well. This sequence joins TRBV7-3 and TRBJ2-5; tentatively, D is TRBD2 (6 bases). The germline gives CDR1 SGHTA, CDR2 FQGTGA. V lost 4 bases and J lost 3, with 18 bases in between. CDR3 length: 16 amino acids. CDR3 nucleotides: TGTGCCAGCAGCTCTACTGGACGGGGGAGAGAAGAGACCCAGTACTTC. Protein sequence: CASSSTGRGREETQYF.

The V and J genes are TRBV4-3 and TRBJ1-6, with 8 positions matching TRBD1. CDR1 is LGHNA, CDR2 YSLEER, per germline. With V trimmed by 4 bases and J by 5 bases, 4 bases remained unmatched. This CDR3 comprises 15 residues. The chain's CDR3 is CASSRQTGDNSPLHF. The CDR3 DNA sequence: TGCGCCAGCAGCCGGCAGACAGGGGATAATTCACCCCTCCACTTT.

Here the CDR3 DNA reads TGTGCCTGGAGCCCAGGGTTTTCTGGAAACACCATATATTTT. It yields the protein CAWSPGFSGNTIYF. This rearrangement joins TRBV30 to TRBJ1-3; possibly TRBD1 for D (5 bases). Germline V lookup: CDR1 GTSNPN, CDR2 SVGIG (reference sequence). CDR3 size: 14 residues. V gave up 3 bases and J gave up 1 base, with 10 bases separating them.

This clone came up once. The genes are TRBV11-2 and TRBJ2-7; possible D gene TRBD2, 6 bases. Trimming stripped 2 bases from V and 3 bases from J, with 14 bases between. Germline values: CDR1 SGHAT, CDR2 FQNNGV. This CDR3 comprises 15 residues. The CDR3 loop reads CASSLQEGAHYEQYF. In DNA, the CDR3 is TGTGCCAGCAGCTTACAGGAGGGAGCCCACTACGAGCAGTACTTC.

The rearrangement joins TRBV7-2 to TRBJ1-1, with 7 bases fitting TRBD1. This CDR3 has 17 amino acids. Germline loops: CDR1 SGHTA, CDR2 FQGNSA. V lost 2 bases to trimming and J lost 4 bases; unmatched junction nucleotides: 13. The CDR3 nucleotides are TGTGCCAGCAGCTTATACAGGGGCGCCAGTTGGGTCACTGAAGCTTTCTTT. Its translation is CASSLYRGASWVTEAFF.

The V call is TRBV7-8, the J call TRBJ2-7; 14 bases map to TRBD2. The J segment lost 3 bases and the V segment lost 1 base, leaving 2 bases of the junction unmatched. Germline V CDR1 and CDR2: SGHVS, FQNEAQ. The length of the CDR3 is 16 residues. This CDR3 is CASSLGGLAGVYEQYF. Here the CDR3 DNA reads TGTGCCAGCAGCTTAGGGGGACTAGCGGGGGTCTACGAGCAGTACTTC.

The chain employs TRBV10-3 and TRBJ2-1, with D possibly matching TRBD2 (6 bases). This CDR3 has 14 amino acids. Trimming took 8 bases from V and 1 from J, leaving 12 bases between them. Germline V gene lookup returns CDR1 ENHRY and CDR2 SYGVKD. The CDR3 sequence is CAIRGGPSYNEQFF. In DNA, the CDR3 is TGTGCCATCCGAGGAGGGCCGTCCTACAATGAGCAGTTCTTC.

V gene TRBV4-3 combines with J gene TRBJ2-3; 11 bases agree with TRBD2. Germline-derived CDR1 and CDR2 are LGHNA and YSLEER. This CDR3 has 16 residues. Unmatched junction bases numbered 8, after V lost 3 bases and J lost 6 bases. Here the CDR3 DNA reads TGCGCCAGCAGCCATTTACTAGCGGGAGACGGGGATACGCAGTATTTT. It codes for CASSHLLAGDGDTQYF.